A single sample is the source of the 30 T cell receptor beta chains below, sequenced in a study of T-cell reconstitution after alpha-beta-depleted transplantation in children. The TCRbeta library was prepared with unique molecular identifiers. Using its own MiXCR run on the PCR reads, TCRdb lists one record per CDR3 protein. The sample records about 590,000 distinct CDR3 sequences, about an eighth being singletons. The sequencing used PBMCs, mostly from graft donor cells, collected 360 days after TCRalphabeta/CD19-depleted stem cell transplant. Receptors were obtained from a male patient younger than 18 who had a stem cell transplant for acute myeloid leukemia, so the T cells may come from the graft donor.

The count of this clonotype is one. The rearrangement joins TRBV29-1 to TRBJ2-1; maybe TRBD2 (6 bases). The CDR3 covers 16 residues. V lost 2 bases and J lost 2, with 16 bases in between. CDR1 SQVTM and CDR2 ANQGSEA come from the germline V gene. DNA of the CDR3: TGCAGCGTTGAAAGTCTCGGGGGTCACCCCTACAATGAGCAGTTCTTC. Translated, it gives CSVESLGGHPYNEQFF.

This rearrangement joins TRBV2 to TRBJ2-2, with D tentatively TRBD1 or TRBD2 (7 bases each). This CDR3 is 15 amino acids long. The germline gives CDR1 SNHLY, CDR2 FYNNEI. V was pared by 6 bases and J by 5 bases, with 16 bases between. This CDR3 reads CASSSGGGGTGELFF. The CDR3 DNA is TGTGCCAGCAGCTCAGGGGGGGGCGGGACCGGGGAGCTGTTTTTT.

As DNA, the CDR3 is TGTGCCAGTAGAATACCGACTAGCGGCCAAAAGCAGTTCTTC. Protein product: CASRIPTSGQKQFF. The chain joins TRBV19 to TRBJ2-1, with 9 bases aligning to TRBD2. CDR1 is LNHDA and CDR2 is SQIVND in the germline V gene (reference sequence). The J segment lost 11 bases and the V segment lost 6 bases, leaving 11 bases of the junction unmatched. This CDR3 is built from 14 residues.

The chain employs TRBV6-2 or TRBV6-3 and TRBJ2-1, with 10 nucleotides matching TRBD2. The CDR3 spans 16 residues. CDR1 MNHEY and CDR2 SVGEGT come from the germline V gene. Unmatched junction bases numbered 10, after V lost 4 bases and J lost 7 bases. The chain's CDR3 is CASSSHFTAGGNEQFF. CDR3 nucleotide sequence: TGTGCCAGCAGTTCCCACTTCACAGCGGGAGGGAATGAGCAGTTCTTC.

A few counts support this clonotype. The gene calls are TRBV6-6 and TRBJ2-5; D unclear. There are 11 residues in the CDR3. Between the trimmed V and J ends, which lost 7 bases and 5 bases, there was a span of 8 bases. CDR1 is MNHNY and CDR2 is SVGAGI in the germline V gene (reference sequence). CDR3 sequence (DNA): TGTGCCAGCACCCACGGGGAGACCCAGTACTTC. It is translated as CASTHGETQYF.

The chain employs TRBV5-1 and TRBJ2-1; the match to TRBD1 covers 8 bases. In germline, CDR1 is SGHRS, CDR2 YFSETQ. This CDR3 region has 17 residues. J was trimmed by 2 bases and V by 0 bases; bases with no gene match: 7. CDR3 residues: CASSLADRGFTYNEQFF. The CDR3 DNA reads TGCGCCAGCAGCTTGGCCGACAGGGGATTTACCTACAATGAGCAGTTCTTC.

V and J are TRBV20-1 and TRBJ2-7; TRBD1 matches 10 bases. Germline values: CDR1 DFQATT, CDR2 SNEGSKA (reference sequence). Trimming at V came to 5 bases and at J to 6 bases, leaving 4 bases not matched to a gene. The CDR3 sequence is 12 residues long. The DNA for the CDR3 is TGCAGTGCTGACTGGACAGGGGGCGAGCAGTACTTC. This sequence encodes CSADWTGGEQYF.

The gene calls are TRBV6-1 and TRBJ2-1; TRBD1 might be the D (5 bases). There are 14 residues in the CDR3. Trimming pared 9 bases from V and 3 bases from J, leaving 15 bases between. Germline CDR1 and CDR2: MNHNS and SASEGT. The CDR3: CASGRGAFYNEQFF. DNA for the CDR3: TGTGCCAGTGGTCGTGGGGCCTTCTACAATGAGCAGTTCTTC.

This chain uses TRBV7-6 with TRBJ2-7; TRBD1 agrees at 9 bases. With V trimmed by 5 bases and J by 0 bases, 8 bases remained unmatched. The CDR3 is 16 residues long. Germline V gene lookup returns CDR1 SGHVS and CDR2 FNYEAQ. The CDR3 protein is CASSQGQGISSYEQYF. As DNA, the CDR3 is TGTGCCAGCAGCCAAGGACAGGGGATCAGCTCCTACGAGCAGTACTTC.

This clonotype is labeled as medium-sized. The chain's CDR3 is CSADIPTRRRDTEAFF. The CDR3 DNA is TGCAGTGCCGACATCCCAACAAGGCGAAGGGACACTGAAGCTTTCTTT. The genes are TRBV20-1 and TRBJ1-1; D gene ambiguous. The V gene lost 6 bases and the J gene lost 3 bases, with 23 bases spanning the gap. The CDR3 is 16 residues long. The V gene's germline CDR1 is DFQATT and CDR2 SNEGSKA (reference sequence).

This clonotype was recorded a few times. V is TRBV27 and J is TRBJ2-2; 12 bases map to TRBD2. CDR3 length: 16 amino acids. After removal of 4 bases from V and 7 bases from J, the junction contained 7 bases not matched to a gene. The V gene's germline CDR1 is MNHEY and CDR2 SMNVEV (reference sequence). The CDR3 sequence: CASSSTSGREYGELFF. DNA of the CDR3: TGTGCCAGCAGTTCGACTAGCGGGAGAGAGTACGGGGAGCTGTTTTTT.

Turning to this clonotype: One junction end does not reproduce the germline sequence, and a read error may be involved. The rearrangement uses TRBV20-1 and TRBJ2-7, with TRBD2 identical over 11 bases. Germline CDR1 is DFQATT and CDR2 is SNEGSKA (reference sequence). CDR3 length: 17 amino acids. In nucleotides, the CDR3 is TGCTGTGCCGACGTTCAACTAGCGGGAGTATATCCCTACGAGCAGTACTTC. Translating gives CCADVQLAGVYPYEQYF.

This clonotype occurred a few times. V usage is TRBV5-5 and J usage is TRBJ2-1, with a possible D match to TRBD1 (5 bases). V dropped 4 bases and J dropped 4 bases, with 15 bases sitting between them. The CDR3 has 15 residues. The germline V gene encodes CDR1 SGHKS and CDR2 YYEKEE (reference sequence). The CDR3: CASSQGFRWYNEQFF. CDR3 nucleotide sequence: TGTGCCAGCAGCCAGGGATTCCGATGGTACAATGAGCAGTTCTTC.

The chain uses TRBV12-3 or TRBV12-4 and TRBJ2-1; tentatively, D is TRBD2 (5 bases). This CDR3 comprises 15 residues. V gave up 2 bases and J gave up 0 bases, with 8 bases separating them. CDR3 sequence reads: CASSLREHSYNEQFF. The CDR3 DNA reads as TGTGCCAGCAGTTTACGGGAACACTCCTACAATGAGCAGTTCTTC.

This clonotype was counted ten times or more. The chain joins TRBV12-3 or TRBV12-4 to TRBJ2-2; no clear D. The ends were cut back, 4 bases at V and 5 bases at J, with 5 bases in the middle. The CDR3 runs 12 residues. In nucleotides, the CDR3 is TGTGCCAGCAGTTCCCAGACCGGGGAGCTGTTTTTT. This sequence encodes CASSSQTGELFF.

This clonotype occurred a few times. The chain is built from TRBV9 and TRBJ2-1, with 13 nucleotides matching TRBD2. This CDR3 has 16 amino acids. Germline V gives CDR1 SGDLS, CDR2 YYNGEE. With 6 bases clipped from V and 5 bases from J, the junction kept 8 bases outside the gene matches. CDR3 sequence: CASTRTSGREDNEQFF. The CDR3 nucleotides are TGTGCCAGCACCCGCACTAGCGGGAGGGAGGACAATGAGCAGTTCTTC.

This clonotype appeared many times. The CDR3 spells CASSPDRSNQPQHF. The CDR3 DNA reads as TGTGCCAGCAGCCCGGACAGGAGCAATCAGCCCCAGCATTTT. V gene TRBV28 combines with J gene TRBJ1-5; 7 positions match TRBD1. Unmatched junction bases numbered 3, after V lost 6 bases and J lost 1 base. The germline V gene has CDR1 MDHEN and CDR2 SYDVKM. This CDR3 has 14 residues. Using reference TRBV28 and TRBJ1-5 for the parts outside the CDR3, the full variable domain is DVKVTQSSRYLVKRTGEKVFLECVQDMDHENMFWYRQDPGLGLRLIYFSYDVKMKEKGDIPEGYSVSREKKERFSLILESASTNQTSMYLCASSPDRSNQPQHFGDGTRLSIL.

This clonotype came up a few times. This chain joins TRBV20-1 and TRBJ2-1, with TRBD2 matching 13 bases. J gave up 4 bases and V 1 base, and 4 bases lay outside the gene matches. CDR3 size: 16 residues. Germline CDR1 is DFQATT and CDR2 is SNEGSKA (reference sequence). CDR3 bases: TGCAGTGCTAGAGGGACTAGCGGGAGCCTGTACAATGAGCAGTTCTTC. Encoded protein: CSARGTSGSLYNEQFF.

Many counts were recorded for this clonotype. DNA for the CDR3: TGTGCCAGCTCCGATGCACGGCGGGGAACATACAATGAGCAGTTCTTC. Residues: CASSDARRGTYNEQFF. The chain couples TRBV18 to TRBJ2-1; D may be TRBD2 (6 bases). Trimming cost V 6 bases and J 4 bases, with 19 bases left between them. Germline-derived CDR1 and CDR2 are KGHSH and LQKENI. The CDR3 length is 16 residues.

This clonotype was seen a handful of times. The chain has TRBV10-3 and TRBJ2-2, with TRBD2 matching 9 bases. The CDR3 loop spans 18 amino acids. Germline trimming cut 8 bases from V and 1 base from J; bases unmatched to any gene: 14. In germline, CDR1 is ENHRY, CDR2 SYGVKD. The CDR3 DNA sequence: TGTGCCATCGGGGAGGGGATGTTGACTAGCGGGAACACCGGGGAGCTGTTTTTT. This translates into CAIGEGMLTSGNTGELFF.

The chain links TRBV12-3 or TRBV12-4 to TRBJ1-5, with D unclear. This CDR3 contains 13 residues. Trimming cost V 3 bases and J 7 bases, with 10 bases left between them. DNA for the CDR3: TGTGCCAGCAGTTTTTTGGAAAGGCAGCCCCAGCATTTT. It encodes CASSFLERQPQHF.

Here the CDR3 reads CSAGLAGDNEQFF. The CDR3 DNA follows: TGCAGTGCTGGACTAGCGGGAGACAATGAGCAGTTCTTC. This rearrangement joins TRBV20-1 to TRBJ2-1; 13 nucleotides match TRBD2. The length of the CDR3 is 13 residues. The germline CDR1 and CDR2 sequences are DFQATT and SNEGSKA (reference sequence). V lost 5 bases, J lost 5 bases, and 0 bases stayed unmatched.

The chain uses TRBV9 and TRBJ1-1; weak D call: TRBD1 (5 bases). Germline CDR1 and CDR2: SGDLS and YYNGEE. Trimming removed 0 bases at V and 7 bases at J, with 10 bases between. There are 13 residues in the CDR3. This CDR3 is CASSVVSGSEAFF. The CDR3 region has the DNA TGTGCCAGCAGCGTAGTGTCAGGGAGTGAAGCTTTCTTT.

The chain combines TRBV20-1 with TRBJ1-6; TRBD1 aligns across 12 bases. V shed 5 bases and J 10 bases; nucleotides not matched to a gene: 12. The V gene's germline CDR1 is DFQATT and CDR2 SNEGSKA (reference sequence). The CDR3 runs 16 residues. CDR3: CSAEDRDRGLGSPLHF. CDR3 DNA sequence: TGCAGTGCTGAAGACCGGGACAGGGGGCTTGGGTCACCCCTCCACTTT.

The chain recombines TRBV7-2 with TRBJ2-5; D unclear. This CDR3 is built from 15 residues. The V gene's germline CDR1 is SGHTA and CDR2 FQGNSA. V was trimmed by 0 bases and J by 0 bases, leaving 8 bases between them. CDR3 in DNA: TGTGCCAGCAGCTTAGCGGCCGTAGACCAAGAGACCCAGTACTTC. As protein: CASSLAAVDQETQYF.

The chain links TRBV7-9 to TRBJ2-1; 10 positions agree with TRBD2. This CDR3 spans 17 amino acids. The germline V gene encodes CDR1 SEHNR and CDR2 FQNEAQ (reference sequence). V was clipped by 1 base and J by 8 bases; unmatched bases: 11. CDR3 nucleotide sequence: TGTGCCAGCAGCTTAGGAGCGCTAGCGGGAGTTATCCATGAGCAGTTCTTC. Protein sequence: CASSLGALAGVIHEQFF.

This clonotype was observed at least ten times. This chain joins TRBV29-1 and TRBJ2-5, with 9 bases lining up with TRBD2. The ends lost 4 bases at V and 5 bases at J; junction bases unmatched: 11. This CDR3 region has 15 residues. Germline assignment: CDR1 SQVTM and CDR2 ANQGSEA. CDR3 sequence (DNA): TGCAGCGTTGGAGCGGCGGGACTAGCATCGGAGACCCAGTACTTC. This sequence encodes CSVGAAGLASETQYF.

The table lists this clonotype with a count of one. This chain joins TRBV14 and TRBJ2-7; TRBD1 agrees at 10 bases. The CDR3 is 17 amino acids. CDR1 and CDR2 from the germline V gene are SGHDN and FVKESK. V dropped 3 bases and J dropped 6; count of bases not matched to a gene: 14. DNA of the CDR3: TGTGCCAGCAGCCAGAGGTGGGACAGGGGACATCGGGGCGAGCAGTACTTC. It codes for CASSQRWDRGHRGEQYF.

Only a few counts were recorded for this clonotype. The chain is built from TRBV27 and TRBJ2-3; TRBD1 or TRBD2 may be the D gene (5 bases each). There are 15 residues in the CDR3. CDR1 is MNHEY, CDR2 SMNVEV, per germline (reference sequence). The V and J ends lost 4 bases and 0 bases respectively, with 11 bases between them. CDR3 DNA: TGTGCCAGCAGTTCTTATCGGGACAGCACAGATACGCAGTATTTT. Translating it yields CASSSYRDSTDTQYF.

As concerns this clonotype: A much larger clone is a single base away; this may be a read error. The conserved closing phenylalanine or tryptophan is absent in this CDR3, likely reflecting a read error. V and J are TRBV28 and TRBJ2-1; TRBD2 matches at 9 bases. The trim removed 5 bases at V and 7 bases at J, leaving 9 bases unmatched. From germline, CDR1 is MDHEN and CDR2 SYDVKM. CDR3 size: 15 residues. In nucleotides, the CDR3 is TGTGCCAGCAGTACCGGGACTAGCATCCAGAATGAGCAGTTCGTC. Translation: CASSTGTSIQNEQFV.